Each of the 5 T cell receptor beta chains below was sequenced from the same sample in a study of identical twins' blood T cells. TCRdb recomputed calls from the 5' RACE reads with MiXCR, one row per CDR3 protein. The table lists fewer than 450,000 distinct CDR3 sequences, under 30% of them singletons, with 5.5% to 6.5% in the top ten. Sequenced input: PBMCs. The receptors shown here come from a woman aged 18-55 years in good health.

On this clonotype itself: A much larger clone is a single base away; this may be a read error. V gene TRBV7-2 combines with J gene TRBJ2-3, with D unclear. The J call may be incorrect, as the DNA end agrees better with TRBJ1-5. The germline gives CDR1 SGHTA, CDR2 FQGNSA. The length of the CDR3 is 15 residues. The CDR3 nucleotides are TGTGCCAGCAGCTTAGTGGTGGGAGTAGCAGATACGCAGCATTTT. It is translated as CASSLVVGVADTQHF.

This clonotype was detected a few times. The J gene is TRBJ2-3, the V gene TRBV6-6; 15 bases agree with TRBD2. Germline CDR1 MNHNY, CDR2 SVGAGI (reference sequence). This CDR3 spans 17 amino acids. The trim removed 2 bases at V and 6 bases at J, leaving 6 bases unmatched. This chain's CDR3 is CASSYLGLAGGPDTQYF. Here the CDR3 DNA reads TGTGCCAGCAGTTACCTGGGACTAGCGGGGGGCCCTGATACGCAGTATTTT.

V is TRBV20-1 and J is TRBJ1-5; 7 nucleotides line up with TRBD1. Per the germline V gene, CDR1 is DFQATT and CDR2 is SNEGSKA (reference sequence). J was trimmed by 4 bases and V by 6 bases; bases with no gene match: 6. CDR3 length: 13 residues. The CDR3 sequence: CSARRGRNQPQHF. The CDR3 region has the DNA TGCAGTGCCAGGAGGGGGCGTAATCAGCCCCAGCATTTT.

J is TRBJ1-1 and V is TRBV5-1; perhaps TRBD1 as D (5 bases). V was cut by 4 bases and J by 4 bases, with 20 bases left in between. Germline V gene sequence: CDR1 SGHRS, CDR2 YFSETQ. This CDR3 contains 16 residues. CDR3 sequence: CASSRILTATSTEAFF. CDR3 nucleotide sequence: TGCGCCAGCAGCCGAATTCTGACAGCTACGAGCACTGAAGCTTTCTTT.

The table lists this clonotype with a few counts. As DNA, the CDR3 is TGCAGCGGCTGGCTTCTCACAGATACGCAGTATTTT. It encodes CSGWLLTDTQYF. This chain connects TRBV29-1 to TRBJ2-3; D call uncertain. This CDR3 region has 12 residues. V dropped 7 bases and J dropped 2 bases, with 10 bases sitting between them. Looked up from germline, CDR1 is SQVTM and CDR2 is ANQGSEA.